The text below deals with one T cell receptor beta chain. Its binding antigen is unknown. No quality values exist for individual bases; no much larger clone is one base distant. The CDR3 regions of human TCRbeta chains were subjected to immunosequencing. As for how the authors treated the data: TCRs in the repertoires were matched against a reference library of SARS-CoV-2-specific TCRs that had been generated with the MIRA antigen-specificity platform. Breadth was defined as the fraction of unique TCRs that were SARS-CoV-2-associated, and depth was defined as the fraction of total T cells that were SARS-CoV-2-associated. Using the MIRA data, each spike-specific TCR was mapped to the spike region that the TCR reacts to and placed in a CD4 or CD8 class. Log10-transformed breadth and depth values were compared by one-way ANOVA with Sidak's multiple comparisons tests. What TCRdb holds here is the immuneACCESS table cut down to in-frame rearrangements. Part of the clones is not present; checked against another copy, under half of the missing clones reflect an unresolved V gene, and the others are unexplained. That table supplies the V and J calls and clone size; D and trimming were determined from the DNA. This sample comprises tens of thousands of clones, around nine tenths of them detected only once. Approximately 5.3% of the sample lies in the top ten.

The data were obtained in a study of T cell responses to AZD1222 COVID-19 vaccine (dated by TCRdb to 2020 to 2022). Turning to the overall study: TCR sequencing was performed for 230 to 250 trial participants, of whom roughly 200 were given two doses of AZD1222 and around 25 were given two doses of MenACWY control vaccine. Enrollment into the trials was organized by age into subgroups of 18-55, 56-69 and 70-plus years, and those subgroups contained approximately 160, 26 and 62 TCR-sequenced participants, respectively. Broader findings and caveats from the paper: Participants were mostly white British, with more females than males. The authors suggested clonal diversity may have been underestimated. Because no day 14 peak-response samples were available, the repertoires could be characterized only after the peak T cell response. The whole spike protein was spanned by vaccine-associated CD4 TCRs, and dominant responses were seen in regions 160-218 and 743-854. The 56-69-year group was small, and its depth increase did not reach significance, likely because of low power. Nearly half of unique spike-specific TCRs reportedly recognized epitopes outside regions mutated in the B.1.351 and B.1.1.7 variants. Only five or six AZD1222 recipients were SARS-CoV-2 seropositive at baseline, limiting conclusions about previously exposed vaccinees. A significant rise in spike-specific TCR breadth and depth was observed after two AZD1222 doses relative to day 0 and relative to MenACWY recipients.

The sample's time point, from its label and the paper: about 28 days (+/-7) after the second vaccine dose. AZD1222 recipients whose second dose came at about 4 weeks and those whose second dose came at about 12 weeks were combined into one group, since spike-specific TCR depth and breadth did not differ between the two schedules. Samples from vaccinated people were obtained from the UK trials COV001 and COV002, which included a single-blind randomized controlled phase 2/3 trial of AZD1222 (ChAdOx1 nCoV-19) in healthy adults. For TCRbeta chain sequencing, PBMC samples from trial participants were taken at day 0 and at day 28 after the second dose. V and J are trimmed by 0 bases and 4 bases, and the gene matches miss 10 bases of the junction. From a lookup of the germline V gene, CDR1 and CDR2 are SGHRS and YFSETQ. The CDR3 contains 16 residues, cysteine and phenylalanine counted. The read is trimmed to its CDR3 DNA, 48 bases read in frame from base 1.

This TCR came from an adult who received the AZD1222 COVID-19 vaccine. The V gene is TRBV5-1 and the J gene is TRBJ2-7, and 7 junctional nucleotides match TRBD1. The sample consisted of peripheral blood, taken 28 days after the second AZD1222 dose. For the CDR3, the sequence is CASSLALAGGSYEQYF. Here is the DNA: TGCGCCAGCAGCTTGGCCTTGGCAGGGGGATCGTACGAGCAGTACTTC.